A single sample gave rise to the 14 T cell receptor beta chains below, sequenced in a study of PD-L1 blockade in urothelial cancer. Time point in this sample: pretreatment peripheral blood. TCRdb's copy holds only in-frame clones and misses some; the assay was immunoSEQ multiplex PCR. The profile shows 90,000 or so clones, around 91% of them singletons. This material consisted of PBMCs, taken around atezolizumab (anti-PD-L1) treatment. Receptors originate from a man between 60 and 75 years old with urothelial cancer.

This chain links TRBV19 with TRBJ1-1, with TRBD1 identical over 7 bases. CDR1 is LNHDA and CDR2 is SQIVND in the germline V gene (reference sequence). Losses at the gene ends were 6 bases for V and 2 bases for J; bases not matched to a gene: 9. The CDR3 sequence is 15 residues long. In DNA form, the CDR3 reads TGTGCCAGTAGCCACCGGGACAGCCATAACACTGAAGCTTTCTTT. Translating gives CASSHRDSHNTEAFF.

The chain links TRBV6-5 to TRBJ2-1; 9 nucleotides agree with TRBD2. The J segment lost 8 bases and the V segment lost 9 bases, leaving 8 bases of the junction unmatched. The CDR3 totals 13 residues. Germline values: CDR1 MNHEY, CDR2 SVGAGI. The CDR3 protein is CASKRSGRYEQFF. The CDR3 DNA reads TGTGCCAGTAAACGTAGCGGGAGATATGAGCAGTTCTTC.

The chain links TRBV5-4 to TRBJ1-5; possibly TRBD1 for D (6 bases). Per germline, CDR1 SGHNT and CDR2 YYREEE (reference sequence). This CDR3 contains 17 residues. Trimming stripped 3 bases from V and 1 base from J, with 17 bases between. The CDR3 is CASSSVQGGVSNQPQHF. CDR3 sequence (DNA): TGTGCCAGCAGCTCGGTACAGGGTGGTGTCAGCAATCAGCCCCAGCATTTT.

The chain carries TRBV7-2 and TRBJ2-5; D is possibly TRBD2 (5 bases). Germline V lookup: CDR1 SGHTA, CDR2 FQGNSA. V lost 5 bases and J 1 base, leaving 11 bases between the germline ends. The CDR3 has 14 residues. CDR3 sequence: CASSQLELQETQYF. The DNA for the CDR3 is TGTGCCAGCAGCCAACTAGAGCTCCAAGAGACCCAGTACTTC.

The chain has TRBV4-1 and TRBJ2-2; maybe TRBD2 (5 bases). The CDR3 totals 15 residues. V was trimmed by 3 bases and J by 0 bases, leaving 8 bases between them. CDR1 is MGHRA and CDR2 is YSYEKL in the germline V gene. The CDR3 DNA is TGCGCCAGCAGCCAGTTACTAGCGAACACCGGGGAGCTGTTTTTT. Translated, it gives CASSQLLANTGELFF.

This clone was seen a single time. The genes are TRBV11-2 and TRBJ2-7; the D is unclear. The germline V gene has CDR1 SGHAT and CDR2 FQNNGV. The CDR3 loop spans 13 amino acids. Trimming removed 5 bases from V and 4 bases from J, with 12 bases in between. The CDR3 coding sequence is TGTGCCAGCAGCCCGGCGGCCACGTACGAGCAGTACTTC. Translating gives CASSPAATYEQYF.

This sequence joins TRBV9 and TRBJ2-2; D remains unclear. With 2 bases removed from V and 5 bases from J, the gap between germline ends came to 13 bases. The CDR3 is made up of 15 amino acids. Germline assignment: CDR1 SGDLS and CDR2 YYNGEE. The DNA of the CDR3 is TGTGCCAGCAGCGTTTCCCCCGCAGAAACCGGGGAGCTGTTTTTT. It specifies CASSVSPAETGELFF.

This clone was recorded a few times. The rearrangement uses TRBV23-1 and TRBJ1-6, with unresolved D. TRBV23-1 belongs to the ORF category, with a function that is uncertain. CDR3 length equals 17 residues. V was cut by 6 bases and J by 3 bases, with 18 bases left in between. The CDR3 is CASRSVLGSHYNSPLHF. CDR3 DNA: TGCGCCAGCAGATCGGTCCTGGGCAGCCACTATAATTCACCCCTCCACTTT.

This clone was seen only a few times. This chain uses TRBV4-2 with TRBJ1-1; 7 nucleotides align to TRBD1. V lost 7 bases and J lost 0; bases outside the gene matches: 5. Germline CDR1 and CDR2: LGHNA and YNFKEQ. The CDR3 length is 14 residues. CDR3 nucleotides: TGTGCCAGCACCACGGACAGGATGAACACTGAAGCTTTCTTT. It specifies CASTTDRMNTEAFF.

The genes are TRBV27 and TRBJ1-2; D may be TRBD1 (5 bases). The CDR3 runs to 15 residues. The V end was cut by 8 bases, the J end by 0 bases, with 16 bases between. Germline V gene lookup returns CDR1 MNHEY and CDR2 SMNVEV (reference sequence). The CDR3, as DNA: TGTGCCAGCTCTCTGGGGGGAATAGCTAACTATGGCTACACCTTC. Amino acids: CASSLGGIANYGYTF.

The chain combines TRBV25-1 with TRBJ2-3; no firm D call. V gave up 7 bases and J gave up 8 bases, with 19 bases separating them. This CDR3 has 14 amino acids. The germline V gene has CDR1 MGHDK and CDR2 SYGVNS. The CDR3 loop is CASTTTGVRGTQYF. The CDR3 nucleotides read TGTGCCAGCACTACCACTGGAGTACGTGGTACGCAGTATTTT.

V and J are TRBV4-3 and TRBJ2-3; the D gene is possibly TRBD2 (6 bases). The CDR3 contains 15 residues. Germline lookup yields CDR1 LGHNA and CDR2 YSLEER. Trimming left V 4 bases short and J 2 bases short, with 13 bases between. The CDR3 region is CASSRGTLTTDTQYF. DNA of the CDR3: TGCGCCAGCAGCCGCGGGACTCTGACCACAGATACGCAGTATTTT.

This rearrangement joins TRBV7-6 to TRBJ2-3; 11 bases fit TRBD2. The V gene end was trimmed by 5 bases and the J gene end by 6 bases; junction bases not matched to a gene: 16. Looked up from germline, CDR1 is SGHVS and CDR2 is FNYEAQ. The CDR3 is made up of 18 amino acids. This CDR3 is CASSLVARASGGYDTQYF. For the CDR3, the DNA is TGTGCCAGCAGCCTAGTGGCGAGGGCTAGCGGGGGGTATGATACGCAGTATTTT.

The CDR3 reads CASSLGQGGGPGELFF. The DNA of the CDR3 is TGTGCCAGCAGCCTTGGACAGGGGGGAGGACCCGGGGAGCTGTTTTTT. The chain carries TRBV7-2 and TRBJ2-2, with TRBD1 identical over 10 bases. The CDR3 has 16 residues. In germline, CDR1 is SGHTA, CDR2 FQGNSA. V dropped 5 bases and J dropped 6; count of bases not matched to a gene: 9.